This T cell receptor beta chain stems from a study of CD8+ T cells in alopecia areata. Specimens obtained from alopecia areata patients comprised lesional scalp punch biopsies and peripheral blood. This clone occurred a few times. As the sequencing template, cDNA was produced by extracting RNA and reverse transcribing it. Profiled with immunoSEQ multiplex PCR; TCRdb holds only in-frame clones, not every one. The sample gives some 170,000 clones, about 72% of which show up once; around 10% is in the top ten. Germline V gene lookup returns CDR1 SGHAT and CDR2 FQNNGV. This CDR3 is built from 16 residues. The ends were cut back, 6 bases at V and 0 bases at J, with 15 bases in the middle.

The chain recombines TRBV11-2 with TRBJ1-5, with unresolved D. Sample: CD8+ T cells sorted from blood, taken at week 0. The receptor's source is a human donor with alopecia areata. CDR3 bases: TGTGCCAGCAGAACCCTCCCGGACCATAGCAATCAGCCCCAGCATTTT. Amino acid sequence: CASRTLPDHSNQPQHF.